The 7 T cell receptor beta chains below were found in one sample sequenced in a study of blood T cell repertoires in COVID-19. Here immunoSEQ multiplex PCR was the method, and the copy in TCRdb shows in-frame clones only, minus some. The sample lists about 490,000 clones; approximately 83% were seen once. Sequencing was performed on peripheral blood. All receptors come from a human donor in a cohort sampled during active COVID-19.

V usage is TRBV30 and J usage is TRBJ1-2; 9 bases fit TRBD1. The CDR3 is 16 amino acids. The germline V gene has CDR1 GTSNPN and CDR2 SVGIG (reference sequence). The V segment lost 5 bases and the J segment 7 bases; nucleotides outside the gene matches: 17. CDR3 DNA: TGTGCCTGGTCCCAACCGGGACAGGGAGTACTGTCTGGCTACACCTTC. It specifies CAWSQPGQGVLSGYTF.

The chain couples TRBV6-5 to TRBJ1-4; TRBD1 matches 9 bases. This CDR3 is built from 16 residues. Germline V CDR1 and CDR2: MNHEY, SVGAGI. The V and J ends lost 2 bases and 1 base, in that order; junction bases with no gene match: 2. The DNA of the CDR3 is TGTGCCAGCAGTTACCACAGGGGGCGAACTAATGAAAAACTGTTTTTT. It is translated as CASSYHRGRTNEKLFF.

The chain has TRBV5-1 and TRBJ2-5; D remains ambiguous. CDR1 SGHRS and CDR2 YFSETQ come from the germline V gene. Between the trimmed V and J ends, which lost 0 bases and 1 base, there was a span of 7 bases. The CDR3 sequence is 14 residues long. The CDR3 spells CASSLETPQETQYF. Here the CDR3 DNA reads TGCGCCAGCAGCTTGGAAACACCCCAAGAGACCCAGTACTTC.

The count of this clone is one. The gene calls are TRBV27 and TRBJ2-7; 9 nucleotides align to TRBD1. Germline values: CDR1 MNHEY, CDR2 SMNVEV (reference sequence). The V segment lost 4 bases and the J segment 3 bases; nucleotides outside the gene matches: 4. The CDR3 contains 14 residues. The CDR3 nucleotides are TGTGCCAGCAGTTCACAGGGGGCGGTCTACGAGCAGTACTTC. Protein sequence: CASSSQGAVYEQYF.

This rearrangement joins TRBV19 to TRBJ2-4; D may be TRBD2 (7 bases). The CDR3 sequence is 16 residues long. CDR1 and CDR2 (germline): LNHDA, SQIVND (reference sequence). V lost 1 base to trimming and J lost 8 bases, with 18 bases between them. DNA for the CDR3: TGTGCCAGTAGTATAGGGGGGGGGCGCAGTTTGGACATTCAGTACTTC. Protein product: CASSIGGGRSLDIQYF.

This chain uses TRBV19 with TRBJ2-2, with 8 bases identical to TRBD1. The CDR3 loop spans 15 amino acids. Germline values: CDR1 LNHDA, CDR2 SQIVND (reference sequence). Trimming took 5 bases from V and 3 from J; bases not matched to a gene: 5. The CDR3: CASSPGGWDTGELFF. The CDR3 region has the DNA TGTGCCAGTAGTCCAGGGGGCTGGGACACCGGGGAGCTGTTTTTT.

The V gene is TRBV6-4, the J gene TRBJ1-1; D unclear. In germline, CDR1 is MRHNA, CDR2 SNTAGT. The CDR3 extends over 15 amino acids. V shed 4 bases and J shed 1 base, with 13 bases lying between them. The CDR3 spells CASSVNSNRNTEAFF. Here the CDR3 DNA reads TGTGCCAGCAGTGTAAACAGTAACCGGAACACTGAAGCTTTCTTT.